The 25 T cell receptor beta chains given below trace back to one sample, sequenced in a study of vaccination and CD4 T cells after COVID-19. For these TCRs, the target antigens are not known. The treatment is: roughly nine-day PBMC culture with coronavirus spike peptide pools or control peptides (ViraFEST assay). Sequencing of cultured CD4+ T cell DNA used the Oncomine TCR Beta short-read assay. TCRdb fed the PCR reads into MiXCR, producing one record per CDR3 protein. The table has 14,000 or so distinct CDR3 sequences, over 65% seen once. Sequenced input: CD4+ T cells from blood, cultured in vitro. These receptors all stem from a human donor who had recovered from COVID-19.

The chain is built from TRBV6-5 and TRBJ1-1, with no clear D. Looked up from germline, CDR1 is MNHEY and CDR2 is SVGAGI. The CDR3 length is 15 residues. Trimming took 0 bases from V and 1 from J, leaving 9 bases between them. CDR3 amino acids: CASSYSNTPNTEAFF. CDR3 bases: TGTGCCAGCAGTTACTCGAACACGCCGAACACTGAAGCTTTCTTT.

V gene TRBV28 combines with J gene TRBJ2-7; the D call may be TRBD1 or TRBD2 (6 bases each). The CDR3 covers 17 residues. Germline CDR1 MDHEN, CDR2 SYDVKM. V lost 5 bases, J lost 2 bases, and 22 bases lay in between. Here the CDR3 reads CASSPTRKRGATYEQYF. The CDR3 nucleotides are TGTGCCAGCAGTCCAACCCGAAAAAGGGGGGCCACCTACGAGCAGTACTTC.

CDR3 coding DNA: TGTGCCAGCCTCAGCGGGCGGTATAGCAATCAGCCCCAGCATTTT. Protein: CASLSGRYSNQPQHF. The chain carries TRBV6-1 and TRBJ1-5; D remains ambiguous. Germline-derived CDR1 and CDR2 are MNHNS and SASEGT. The V end was cut by 8 bases, the J end by 0 bases, with 14 bases between. The CDR3 is 15 amino acids.

The J gene is TRBJ2-5, the V gene TRBV7-2, with D perhaps TRBD1 or TRBD2 (5 bases each). CDR1 and CDR2 (germline): SGHTA, FQGNSA. CDR3 length: 13 amino acids. The V end lost 7 bases, the J end lost 5 bases, and 14 bases lay between the germline ends. The CDR3 DNA sequence: TGTGCCAGCACCTGGGGGTGGAAGGAGACCCAGTACTTC. Its protein product is CASTWGWKETQYF.

The CDR3 DNA sequence: TGCAGTGCAACCAGTAAAAACATTCAGTACTTC. Its translation is CSATSKNIQYF. V usage is TRBV20-1 and J usage is TRBJ2-4; D is ambiguous. The CDR3 is made up of 11 amino acids. From germline, CDR1 is DFQATT and CDR2 SNEGSKA (reference sequence). Trimming stripped 6 bases from V and 4 bases from J, with 7 bases between.

This chain links TRBV25-1 with TRBJ2-1; 13 bases align to TRBD2. CDR1 is MGHDK and CDR2 is SYGVNS in the germline V gene. This CDR3 contains 19 residues. Trimming at V came to 4 bases and at J to 7 bases, leaving 16 bases not matched to a gene. The CDR3 DNA reads as TGTGCCAGCAGTGGTCTTACAGGAAGGACTAGCGGGAGAGGGAATGAGCAGTTCTTC. This codes for CASSGLTGRTSGRGNEQFF.

This rearrangement joins TRBV7-2 to TRBJ2-7, with TRBD1 as a possible D gene (6 bases). CDR1 and CDR2 from the germline V gene are SGHTA and FQGNSA. The CDR3 totals 14 residues. V lost 4 bases, J lost 3 bases, and 13 bases lay in between. The CDR3, as DNA: TGTGCCAGCAGCTCAACAGGGCATGGCTACGAGCAGTACTTC. Translation: CASSSTGHGYEQYF.

J is TRBJ2-5 and V is TRBV19; TRBD1 matches at 9 bases. The CDR3 has 15 residues. V lost 6 bases to trimming and J lost 0 bases; unmatched junction nucleotides: 5. Per germline, CDR1 LNHDA and CDR2 SQIVND (reference sequence). CDR3 amino acids: CASRRRDRDQETQYF. CDR3 coding DNA: TGTGCCAGTAGGCGCCGGGACAGGGACCAAGAGACCCAGTACTTC.

This rearrangement joins TRBV6-1 to TRBJ2-7; TRBD1 matches at 11 bases. Looked up from germline, CDR1 is MNHNS and CDR2 is SASEGT. The CDR3 contains 15 residues. The junction had 3 bases not matched to a gene; V was cut back by 5 bases and J by 0 bases. CDR3 loop: CASSQGTGGSYEQYF. The CDR3 DNA sequence: TGTGCCAGCAGTCAGGGGACAGGGGGCTCCTACGAGCAGTACTTC.

The gene calls are TRBV7-2 and TRBJ1-5; 10 bases agree with TRBD1. The CDR3 sequence is 15 residues long. After removal of 3 bases from V and 3 bases from J, the junction contained 2 bases not matched to a gene. CDR1 is SGHTA and CDR2 is FQGNSA in the germline V gene. CDR3 sequence: CASSLGQGYNQPQHF. The CDR3 region has the DNA TGTGCCAGCAGCTTGGGACAGGGGTACAATCAGCCCCAGCATTTT.

The chain has TRBV7-2 and TRBJ2-3; tentatively, D is TRBD1 or TRBD2 (6 bases each). Trimming took off 5 bases at V and 1 base at J, with 16 bases between the two ends. From germline, CDR1 is SGHTA and CDR2 FQGNSA. This CDR3 has 16 amino acids. The CDR3 spells CASSRDRGTRTDTQYF. As DNA, the CDR3 is TGTGCCAGCAGCCGGGACCGGGGGACACGCACAGATACGCAGTATTTT.

The chain couples TRBV6-2 or TRBV6-3 to TRBJ1-5; tentatively, D is TRBD1 (5 bases). This CDR3 contains 14 residues. The germline CDR1 and CDR2 sequences are MNHEY and SVGEGT. V lost 0 bases to trimming and J lost 6 bases, with 9 bases between them. CDR3 sequence: CASSYSGGIQPQHF. The CDR3 DNA reads as TGTGCCAGCAGTTACTCGGGGGGGATTCAGCCCCAGCATTTT.

The V and J genes are TRBV27 and TRBJ1-5; 8 bases are a match to TRBD1. V lost 2 bases, J lost 0 bases, and 9 bases stayed unmatched. CDR1 MNHEY and CDR2 SMNVEV come from the germline V gene (reference sequence). This CDR3 spans 18 amino acids. The CDR3 DNA follows: TGTGCCAGCAGTTTAAGGGACAGGCCCCCTAATAGCAATCAGCCCCAGCATTTT. Translating it yields CASSLRDRPPNSNQPQHF.

The chain is built from TRBV19 and TRBJ1-6; possibly TRBD1 for D (5 bases). Trimming removed 3 bases at V and 9 bases at J, with 18 bases between. The germline gives CDR1 LNHDA, CDR2 SQIVND (reference sequence). This CDR3 has 16 amino acids. CDR3 sequence (DNA): TGTGCCAGTAGTATCGTGTTTGAGGGGTTGAGTTCACCCCTCCACTTT. This codes for CASSIVFEGLSSPLHF.

In nucleotides, the CDR3 is TGTGCCACCAGCAGAGATCGGATATACGAGCAGTACTTC. It yields the protein CATSRDRIYEQYF. The rearrangement uses TRBV15 and TRBJ2-7; no clear D. The CDR3 is 13 amino acids. Germline V gives CDR1 LNHNV, CDR2 YYDKDF (reference sequence). V was clipped by 0 bases and J by 4 bases, with 7 bases between them.

This clonotype is medium-sized (0.01 to 0.1%) within its sample. The rearrangement joins TRBV24-1 to TRBJ1-2; 9 positions agree with TRBD1. CDR1 is KGHDR, CDR2 SFDVKD, per germline. With 4 bases clipped from V and 6 bases from J, the junction kept 8 bases outside the gene matches. The CDR3 loop spans 15 amino acids. The CDR3 nucleotides are TGTGCCACCAGTGAACCCGGGACAGGGATGGATGGCTACACCTTC. Protein product: CATSEPGTGMDGYTF.

This clonotype appeared once. The CDR3 reads CSVAGDANTGELFF. The CDR3 DNA reads as TGCAGCGTTGCAGGGGACGCGAACACCGGGGAGCTGTTTTTT. The J gene is TRBJ2-2, the V gene TRBV29-1; maybe TRBD1 (6 bases). The CDR3 length is 14 residues. V was cut by 4 bases and J by 0 bases, with 9 bases left in between. From germline, CDR1 is SQVTM and CDR2 ANQGSEA.

This clonotype was observed a few times. J is TRBJ2-7 and V is TRBV30; 13 nucleotides line up with TRBD2. The germline V gene encodes CDR1 GTSNPN and CDR2 SVGIG (reference sequence). This CDR3 contains 15 residues. With V trimmed by 1 base and J by 2 bases, 2 bases remained unmatched. The CDR3 coding sequence is TGTGCCTGGAGTGGCACTAGCGGGGGGGCCTACGAGCAGTACTTC. It codes for CAWSGTSGGAYEQYF.

V is TRBV20-1 and J is TRBJ2-7, with 11 bases matching TRBD1. The trim removed 6 bases at V and 4 bases at J, leaving 5 bases unmatched. Germline CDR1 is DFQATT and CDR2 is SNEGSKA (reference sequence). This CDR3 contains 13 residues. The CDR3: CSARTGGNYEQYF. Here the CDR3 DNA reads TGCAGTGCACGGACAGGGGGCAATTACGAGCAGTACTTC.

This clonotype was found a few times. The genes are TRBV7-9 and TRBJ1-2; D possibly corresponds to TRBD1 (5 bases). The CDR3 is 17 residues long. Germline CDR1 SEHNR, CDR2 FQNEAQ (reference sequence). V shed 3 bases and J shed 7 bases, with 24 bases lying between them. This chain's CDR3 is CASSLGGNGEKFGGYTF. DNA of the CDR3: TGTGCCAGCAGCTTGGGGGGGAACGGGGAGAAGTTCGGTGGCTACACCTTC. Looking up the rest from reference TRBV7-9 and TRBJ1-2 gives the full variable domain: DTGVSQNPRHKITKRGQNVTFRCDPISEHNRLYWYRQTLGQGPEFLTYFQNEAQLEKSRLLSDRFSAERPKGSFSTLEIQRTEQGDSAMYLCASSLGGNGEKFGGYTFGSGTRLTVV.

V gene TRBV6-1 combines with J gene TRBJ2-5; tentatively, D is TRBD2 (6 bases). V lost 6 bases and J lost 2, with 13 bases in between. Looked up from germline, CDR1 is MNHNS and CDR2 is SASEGT. The CDR3 contains 14 residues. This CDR3 reads CASRALARQETQYF. The DNA of the CDR3 is TGTGCCAGCAGGGCTCTAGCGCGGCAAGAGACCCAGTACTTC.

V and J are TRBV24-1 and TRBJ2-7, with 11 bases aligning to TRBD1. Germline loops: CDR1 KGHDR, CDR2 SFDVKD. Trimming at V came to 4 bases and at J to 3 bases, leaving 4 bases not matched to a gene. The CDR3 runs 15 residues. The DNA for the CDR3 is TGTGCCACCAGTGACACCGGGACAGGGGGCTACGAGCAGTACTTC. Translation gives CATSDTGTGGYEQYF.

In this sample, this clonotype turned up a few times. The V gene is TRBV7-9, the J gene TRBJ1-6, with D possibly being TRBD1 (6 bases). The CDR3 length is 15 residues. The germline V gene encodes CDR1 SEHNR and CDR2 FQNEAQ (reference sequence). Trimming left V 3 bases short and J 10 bases short, with 16 bases between. CDR3 DNA: TGTGCCAGCAGCTTTTCCGGGGGCGCAAACTCACCCCTCCACTTT. It translates to CASSFSGGANSPLHF.

The chain employs TRBV20-1 and TRBJ2-5; D possibly uses TRBD1 or TRBD2 (5 bases each). The CDR3 spans 12 residues. The V end lost 6 bases, the J end lost 5 bases, and 13 bases lay between the germline ends. The germline V gene encodes CDR1 DFQATT and CDR2 SNEGSKA (reference sequence). In nucleotides, the CDR3 is TGCAGTGCAGAGATAGAGGGGGAGACCCAGTACTTC. Amino acids: CSAEIEGETQYF.

The CDR3 DNA follows: TGTGCCAGCAGCTCTCATGGCGAACTGTGGGGAAACACCATATATTTT. This codes for CASSSHGELWGNTIYF. This rearrangement joins TRBV7-2 to TRBJ1-3; D remains unclear. V dropped 4 bases and J dropped 4 bases, with 17 bases sitting between them. Germline values: CDR1 SGHTA, CDR2 FQGNSA. This CDR3 spans 16 amino acids.